Listed below are T cell receptor beta chains from one sample, sequenced in a study of blood T cell repertoires in COVID-19. Method: immunoSEQ multiplex PCR; TCRdb's copy keeps in-frame clones and lacks some. The profile covers 200,000 to 250,000 clones, with more than 70% appearing a single time and around 3.5% taken by the ten largest. The sample taken for sequencing was peripheral blood. Receptor source: a woman aged 80 or older with acute or convalescent COVID-19. Each CDR3 is given with its conserved first and last residue. D genes are given only for firm matches. Size tells how often a clone was seen (once, few, many) or the class of an expanded clone, and some rows leave it out.

j_gene: TRBJ2-2; d_gene: .; abundance: few; v_gene: TRBV11-3; CDR3nt: TGTGCCAGCAGCCGAATGAGGGAGGATGGCGGGGAGCTGTTTTTT; CDR3aa: CASSRMREDGGELFF
j_gene: TRBJ1-4; d_gene: .; abundance: .; v_gene: TRBV5-8; CDR3nt: TGTGCCAGCAGCCCGGAGGAGACGTCTGAGGAAAAACTGTTTTTT; CDR3aa: CASSPEETSEEKLFF
j_gene: TRBJ1-4; d_gene: .; abundance: .; v_gene: TRBV7-9; CDR3nt: TGTGCCAGCAGCCCAGGACAGTTTGCAACTAATGAAAAACTGTTTTTT; CDR3aa: CASSPGQFATNEKLFF
j_gene: TRBJ1-1; d_gene: TRBD1; abundance: few; v_gene: TRBV2; CDR3nt: TGTGCCAGCACCCCGGGACAGGGGAGGAACACTGAAGCTTTCTTT; CDR3aa: CASTPGQGRNTEAFF
j_gene: TRBJ1-6; d_gene: TRBD1; abundance: .; v_gene: TRBV11-3; CDR3nt: TGTGCCAGACCATCCGGGACAGGAGCCGAATTGACAGGATCACCCCTCCACTTT; CDR3aa: CARPSGTGAELTGSPLHF
j_gene: TRBJ1-2; d_gene: TRBD1; abundance: .; v_gene: TRBV6-5; CDR3nt: TGTGCCAGCAGGCCGGACAGGGAGAACTATGGCTACACCTTC; CDR3aa: CASRPDRENYGYTF
j_gene: TRBJ1-6; d_gene: .; abundance: .; v_gene: TRBV2; CDR3nt: TGTGCCAGCAGTGGACTGAATCCGTCACCCCTCCACTTT; CDR3aa: CASSGLNPSPLHF
j_gene: TRBJ1-1; d_gene: TRBD1; abundance: .; v_gene: TRBV7-9; CDR3nt: TGTGCCAGCAGCCAACAGGGGAGCACTGAAGCTTTCTTT; CDR3aa: CASSQQGSTEAFF
j_gene: TRBJ1-6; d_gene: .; abundance: .; v_gene: TRBV19; CDR3nt: TGTGCCAGTAGTAGGACTGCCGGACCCGATTCACCCCTCCACTTT; CDR3aa: CASSRTAGPDSPLHF
j_gene: TRBJ1-5; d_gene: .; abundance: .; v_gene: TRBV28; CDR3nt: TGTGCCAGCAGTTCTATGACAGCGCCTGTCAATCAGCCCCAGCATTTT; CDR3aa: CASSSMTAPVNQPQHF
j_gene: TRBJ1-2; d_gene: TRBD1; abundance: once; v_gene: TRBV6-5; CDR3nt: TGTGCCAGCAGTTTACGGGACAGGGTAAACGGCTACACCTTC; CDR3aa: CASSLRDRVNGYTF
j_gene: TRBJ1-5; d_gene: TRBD1; abundance: .; v_gene: TRBV19; CDR3nt: TGTGCCAGTAGTTTGGACAGGGGATTAGTTCAGCCCCAGCATTTT; CDR3aa: CASSLDRGLVQPQHF
j_gene: TRBJ1-1; d_gene: .; abundance: .; v_gene: TRBV29-1; CDR3nt: TGCAGCGTGGATACAGATGGGGTAGGGGGAGAAGCTTTCTTT; CDR3aa: CSVDTDGVGGEAFF
j_gene: TRBJ1-6; d_gene: .; abundance: .; v_gene: TRBV2; CDR3nt: TGTGCCAGCCTCGGGTCCCTTAATTCACCCCTCCACTTT; CDR3aa: CASLGSLNSPLHF
j_gene: TRBJ1-3; d_gene: .; abundance: .; v_gene: TRBV6-5; CDR3nt: TGTGCCAGCACCAGAGCGGCTGGAAACACCATATATTTT; CDR3aa: CASTRAAGNTIYF
j_gene: TRBJ2-1; d_gene: .; abundance: .; v_gene: TRBV7-6; CDR3nt: TGTGCCAGCAGCTTAGTCCCAGGCTCCTACAATGAGCAGTTCTTC; CDR3aa: CASSLVPGSYNEQFF
j_gene: TRBJ2-5; d_gene: .; abundance: .; v_gene: TRBV7-2; CDR3nt: TGTGCCAGCAGCCCTAGGGGGTACCAAGAGACCCAGTACTTC; CDR3aa: CASSPRGYQETQYF
j_gene: TRBJ2-5; d_gene: TRBD1; abundance: .; v_gene: TRBV5-4; CDR3nt: TGTGCCAGCAGCAACAGGGGGCGCGGAGAGACCCAGTACTTC; CDR3aa: CASSNRGRGETQYF
j_gene: TRBJ1-2; d_gene: .; abundance: .; v_gene: TRBV19; CDR3nt: TGTGCCAGTAGTATTGAGACTCTGGAAAACTATGGCTACACCTTC; CDR3aa: CASSIETLENYGYTF
j_gene: TRBJ1-1; d_gene: TRBD1; abundance: .; v_gene: TRBV7-2; CDR3nt: TGTGCCAGCAGCTTAACCGTTAAGGGACAGAGGAACACTGAAGCTTTCTTT; CDR3aa: CASSLTVKGQRNTEAFF
j_gene: TRBJ2-1; d_gene: .; abundance: .; v_gene: TRBV19; CDR3nt: TGTGCCAGTAGTATAGAATCGAGCTCCTACAATGAGCAGTTCTTC; CDR3aa: CASSIESSSYNEQFF
j_gene: TRBJ1-2; d_gene: TRBD1; abundance: .; v_gene: TRBV2; CDR3nt: TGTGCCAGCAGTGAAGCTAGGGACAGGGTCCGCTACACCTTC; CDR3aa: CASSEARDRVRYTF
j_gene: TRBJ2-1; d_gene: .; abundance: once; v_gene: TRBV5-4; CDR3nt: TGTGCCAGCAGCCTAGTTGGACTCAACTCCTACAATGAGCAGTTCTTC; CDR3aa: CASSLVGLNSYNEQFF
j_gene: TRBJ1-1; d_gene: .; abundance: .; v_gene: TRBV5-1; CDR3nt: TGCGCCAGCAGCTTGGAGGCGGGTCGGACTGAAGCTTTCTTT; CDR3aa: CASSLEAGRTEAFF
j_gene: TRBJ2-7; d_gene: TRBD1; abundance: .; v_gene: TRBV6-1; CDR3nt: TGTGCCAGCAACGTCGGGACAGGGGGTAGGCGGTACTTC; CDR3aa: CASNVGTGGRRYF
j_gene: TRBJ2-3; d_gene: TRBD2; abundance: .; v_gene: TRBV9; CDR3nt: TGTGCCAGCAGCGTGAGTAGCGGGGGGCCCCTTAGCACAGATACGCAGTATTTT; CDR3aa: CASSVSSGGPLSTDTQYF
j_gene: TRBJ2-6; d_gene: .; abundance: .; v_gene: TRBV2; CDR3nt: TGTGCCAGCAGTGAACGGAGCTCTGGGGCCAACGTCCTGACTTTC; CDR3aa: CASSERSSGANVLTF
j_gene: TRBJ2-7; d_gene: .; abundance: .; v_gene: TRBV5-4; CDR3nt: TGTGCCAGCAGCCCGTCTAGCTCCTACGAGCAGTACTTC; CDR3aa: CASSPSSSYEQYF
j_gene: TRBJ1-1; d_gene: TRBD1; abundance: .; v_gene: TRBV7-3; CDR3nt: TGTGCCAGCAGCTTAAGGGACAGGGGGCCGCGCACTGAAGCTTTCTTT; CDR3aa: CASSLRDRGPRTEAFF
j_gene: TRBJ2-2; d_gene: TRBD1; abundance: .; v_gene: TRBV7-9; CDR3nt: TGTGCCAGCAGCCTTCTTGGGACAGGCGCCACCGGGGAGCTGTTTTTT; CDR3aa: CASSLLGTGATGELFF
j_gene: TRBJ2-7; d_gene: TRBD2; abundance: once; v_gene: TRBV6-5; CDR3nt: TGTGCCACCCAAGGGTGGGGGGGGTACGAGCAGTACTTC; CDR3aa: CATQGWGGYEQYF
j_gene: TRBJ1-1; d_gene: TRBD1; abundance: .; v_gene: TRBV7-9; CDR3nt: TGTGCCAGCAGCTTATCGGGACAGATGAACACTGAAGCTTTCTTT; CDR3aa: CASSLSGQMNTEAFF
j_gene: TRBJ2-3; d_gene: TRBD1; abundance: .; v_gene: TRBV4-2; CDR3nt: TGTGCCAGCAGCCTGGGACAGGGTAAGAATACGCAGTATTTT; CDR3aa: CASSLGQGKNTQYF
j_gene: TRBJ1-6; d_gene: .; abundance: .; v_gene: TRBV3-1/TRBV3-2; CDR3nt: TGTGCCAGCAGCCCACCAAGAGGCAGGGGATGGAATTCACCCCTCCACTTT; CDR3aa: CASSPPRGRGWNSPLHF
j_gene: TRBJ1-2; d_gene: .; abundance: .; v_gene: TRBV6-5; CDR3nt: TGTGCCAGCAGACTCGACAGGACTCATGGCTACACCTTC; CDR3aa: CASRLDRTHGYTF
j_gene: TRBJ1-5; d_gene: .; abundance: .; v_gene: TRBV7-2; CDR3nt: TGTGCCAGCAGCTTACAGGGTTTTGAACCGTCAAATCAGCCCCAGCATTTT; CDR3aa: CASSLQGFEPSNQPQHF
j_gene: TRBJ1-1; d_gene: TRBD1; abundance: .; v_gene: TRBV6-2/TRBV6-3; CDR3nt: TGTGCCAGCAGTTACCGGACAGGGACGATCACTGAAGCTTTCTTT; CDR3aa: CASSYRTGTITEAFF
j_gene: TRBJ1-1; d_gene: .; abundance: .; v_gene: TRBV7-2; CDR3nt: TGTGCCAGCAGCGCTACGCTGAACACTGAAGCTTTCTTT; CDR3aa: CASSATLNTEAFF
j_gene: TRBJ2-5; d_gene: .; abundance: .; v_gene: TRBV5-6; CDR3nt: TGTGCCAGCAGCTTGGGTCCGACAGTCGCGGGGGAGACCCAGTACTTC; CDR3aa: CASSLGPTVAGETQYF
j_gene: TRBJ2-7; d_gene: TRBD2; abundance: .; v_gene: TRBV28; CDR3nt: TGTGCCAGCAGGACTAGCGGGACCTACGAGCAGTACTTC; CDR3aa: CASRTSGTYEQYF
j_gene: TRBJ1-1; d_gene: TRBD1; abundance: few; v_gene: TRBV7-9; CDR3nt: TGTGCCAGCAGCTCCGGACAGGGAACTGAAGCTTTCTTT; CDR3aa: CASSSGQGTEAFF
j_gene: TRBJ2-2; d_gene: TRBD1; abundance: .; v_gene: TRBV11-1; CDR3nt: TGTGCCAGCGGCGACAGGGTAGAGACCGGGGAGCTGTTTTTT; CDR3aa: CASGDRVETGELFF